This TCR beta chain was documented in a study of shared clonotypes between healthy human individuals. Overall study: Donor ages ranged 18 to 49 years: two women, a few men. Overall study results and limits: Non-shared clonotypes showed lower generation probabilities than clonotypes common to all four donors.

Between the trimmed V and J ends, which lost 1 base and 7 bases, there was a span of 16 bases. CDR1 SGHDN and CDR2 FVKESK come from the germline V gene. The CDR3 consists of 15 residues. TCRdb's copy holds only in-frame clones and misses some; the assay was immunoSEQ multiplex PCR. The sample shows fewer than 1.4 million clones, 75% to 85% of them seen only once. Turning to this clone: Its specificity is not known.

This rearrangement joins TRBV14 to TRBJ1-2; D is ambiguous. The sample consisted of memory CD4+ T cells from PBMCs. Specified subset: CD45RA-negative fraction. This sequence was found in a man in his late teens or twenties in good health. Some clones in this sample may be carry-over from other donors' samples. The CDR3 nucleotides read TGTGCCAGCAGCCAAGCTTTGGGCCACTTGGGTGGCTACACCTTC. This gives the protein CASSQALGHLGGYTF.